These 6 T cell receptor beta chains were sequenced from one sample in a study of T cells in localized non-small cell lung cancer. Assay: immunoSEQ multiplex PCR; the TCRdb copy retains only in-frame clones and omits some. This sample has some 38,000 clones, with roughly nine tenths found just once. The sample in question was peripheral blood, obtained before any cancer treatment. The receptors derive from a female donor of 60 years or more with stage I lung adenocarcinoma.

The rearrangement uses TRBV4-1 and TRBJ1-2; D call uncertain. Germline CDR1 is MGHRA and CDR2 is YSYEKL. Trimming cost V 0 bases and J 7 bases, with 12 bases left between them. The CDR3 is made up of 14 amino acids. The CDR3 DNA sequence: TGCGCCAGCAGCCAAGAAGGCTTGCTTGCTGGCTACACCTTC. Translation: CASSQEGLLAGYTF.

The CDR3 loop reads CAVGGQSINEKLFF. The CDR3, as DNA: TGTGCCGTAGGAGGACAGTCAATTAATGAAAAACTGTTTTTT. The J gene is TRBJ1-4, the V gene TRBV7-6, with a weak D call TRBD1 (6 bases). Trimming pared 11 bases from V and 4 bases from J, leaving 17 bases between. This CDR3 region has 14 residues. Germline CDR1 and CDR2: SGHVS and FNYEAQ. Full variable domain (remainder filled in from reference TRBV7-6 and TRBJ1-4): GAGVSQSPRYKVTKRGQDVALRCDPISGHVSLYWYRQALGQGPEFLTYFNYEAQQDKSGLPNDRFSAERPEGSISTLTIQRTEQRDSAMYRCAVGGQSINEKLFFGSGTQLSVL.

The chain couples TRBV7-6 to TRBJ1-5, with a tentative D call TRBD1 (5 bases). The ends were cut back, 4 bases at V and 1 base at J, with 14 bases in the middle. The germline CDR1 and CDR2 sequences are SGHVS and FNYEAQ. The CDR3 is 16 amino acids. CDR3 residues: CASSYRGGRSNQPQHF. CDR3 bases: TGTGCCAGCAGCTATAGGGGCGGGAGAAGCAATCAGCCCCAGCATTTT.

J is TRBJ2-2 and V is TRBV7-9; D perhaps matches TRBD1 (5 bases). This CDR3 contains 16 residues. With 4 bases removed from V and 2 bases from J, the gap between germline ends came to 14 bases. The germline CDR1 and CDR2 sequences are SEHNR and FQNEAQ (reference sequence). The chain's CDR3 is CASSSPIGANTGELFF. The CDR3 nucleotides are TGTGCCAGCAGCTCCCCCATAGGGGCCAACACCGGGGAGCTGTTTTTT.

The chain's CDR3 is CASSEYSGGTIDTQYF. In DNA form, the CDR3 reads TGCGCCAGCAGTGAGTACAGCGGGGGGACTATAGATACGCAGTATTTT. This chain links TRBV10-1 with TRBJ2-3, with TRBD2 identical over 9 bases. CDR1 is WNHNN and CDR2 is SYGVQD in the germline V gene (reference sequence). The trim removed 1 base at V and 5 bases at J, leaving 7 bases unmatched. CDR3 length equals 16 residues.

The J gene is TRBJ1-2, the V gene TRBV5-4; D is perhaps TRBD1 (6 bases). CDR3 length: 14 residues. Germline V lookup: CDR1 SGHNT, CDR2 YYREEE (reference sequence). The V end was cut by 5 bases, the J end by 4 bases, with 15 bases between. The CDR3 loop reads CASRNQGHGYGYTF. CDR3 DNA sequence: TGTGCCAGCAGAAATCAGGGGCATGGCTATGGCTACACCTTC.